The sequence of this T cell receptor (beta chain) was determined in a study of sequential checkpoint blockade in melanoma. Looking at the study overall: TCRβ was sequenced from DNA of under 100 pretreatment tumors. Matched biopsies came pretreatment and at week 13 for some 22 patients.

General study points: For nivolumab-first patients, baseline tumor clonality was associated with response. About 30 times likelier clinical benefit followed increased tumor T-cell fraction and clonality.

This clone was counted only a few times. Its antigen is still unknown. Noted treatment: randomized to nivolumab then ipilimumab (arm A) or the reverse (arm B). Generated by immunoSEQ multiplex PCR, the TCRdb table keeps only in-frame clones and is missing some. Here the sample spans about 4,100 clones, about 20% being singletons. The CDR3 length is 15 residues. Trimming took 5 bases from V and 0 from J, leaving 11 bases between them. Germline CDR1 and CDR2: LNHDA and SQIVND (reference sequence). This chain joins TRBV19 and TRBJ2-1; D remains ambiguous. The sequences come from tumor tissue (inferred from file names), collected from a patient given nivolumab and ipilimumab in sequence. The sequence derives from a human donor with melanoma. In DNA form, the CDR3 reads TGTGCCAGTAGTCCCTCTCAAAACTCCTACAATGAGCAGTTCTTC. The encoded protein is CASSPSQNSYNEQFF.